One sample yielded the 25 T cell receptor beta chains listed below, sequenced in a study of beta chain features in type 1 diabetes (dated by TCRdb to the late 2010s). On the study overall, not on this receptor specifically: A moderate but significant shortening of TCRB CDR3 length was observed in type 1 diabetes patients in all four CD4+ subsets.

The protocol used for the library was the immunoSEQ multiplex PCR assay. The entire isolated RNA was reverse transcribed using the High Capacity cDNA Reverse Transcription Kit, and thus expressed TCRB transcripts were sequenced. Entries here come from immuneACCESS through TCRdb and include only in-frame sequences with V and J called. Some clones fail to appear in such tables; in the studies checked, an unresolved V gene covers under half of the shortfall, and the cause of the remainder is unknown. Counted in this sample were about 170,000 clones; roughly 7.1% of them appeared once. 0.94% of the sample comes from the top ten. Their specific antigens are unknown. Sequenced input: central memory CD4+ T cells from blood. The receptors were gathered from a woman aged 40 to 55 with type 1 diabetes.

This clone was counted between two and nine times. CDR3 bases: TGTGCCAGCACCCCAGGTACCTCTGATGAGACCCAGTACTTC. This sequence encodes CASTPGTSDETQYF. V is TRBV5-4 and J is TRBJ2-5; D uncertain. V was clipped by 6 bases and J by 5 bases, with 17 bases between them. The CDR3 spans 14 residues. Germline assignment: CDR1 SGHNT and CDR2 YYREEE (reference sequence).

The rearrangement links TRBV7-6 to TRBJ2-6; tentatively, D is TRBD1 (5 bases). V gave up 5 bases and J gave up 0 bases, with 11 bases separating them. CDR1 is SGHVS and CDR2 is FNYEAQ in the germline V gene. There are 16 residues in the CDR3. The DNA for the CDR3 is TGTGCCAGCAGCCCAGGGCCTGACTCTGGGGCCAACGTCCTGACTTTC. Encoded protein: CASSPGPDSGANVLTF.

The table lists this clone with many counts. The rearrangement uses TRBV29-1 and TRBJ1-2; D is undetermined. V was pared by 4 bases and J by 5 bases, with 8 bases between. Germline assignment: CDR1 SQVTM and CDR2 ANQGSEA. The CDR3 extends over 11 amino acids. CDR3 nucleotides: TGCAGCGTTGCACAGCCATATGGCTACACCTTC. It yields the protein CSVAQPYGYTF.

This clone was seen more than once but under ten times. The chain combines TRBV18 with TRBJ2-7; no clear D gene. The V gene lost 2 bases and the J gene lost 7 bases, with 21 bases spanning the gap. The length of the CDR3 is 16 residues. The germline CDR1 and CDR2 sequences are KGHSH and LQKENI. The CDR3 here is CASSPEVEIFDGEQYF. CDR3 nucleotide sequence: TGTGCCAGCTCACCAGAGGTTGAGATATTCGACGGAGAGCAGTACTTC.

The chain is built from TRBV18 and TRBJ1-2; D perhaps matches TRBD1 (6 bases). This CDR3 has 13 amino acids. In germline, CDR1 is KGHSH, CDR2 LQKENI. Trimming pared 4 bases from V and 7 bases from J, leaving 13 bases between. The CDR3 coding sequence is TGTGCCAGCTCACTACAGGGCCAAGGTGGCTACACCTTC. Protein sequence: CASSLQGQGGYTF.

CDR3 bases: TGTGCCAGCAGCCCCCGACAGGGGGATAATTCACCCCTCCACTTT. This encodes CASSPRQGDNSPLHF. The chain has TRBV5-4 and TRBJ1-6, with 9 bases identical to TRBD1. This CDR3 has 15 amino acids. V trimming: 4 bases; J trimming: 5 bases; junction bases outside the gene matches: 4. Germline CDR1 is SGHNT and CDR2 is YYREEE (reference sequence).

This clone was seen many times. Other DNA sequences from this sample encode an identical CDR3 as well. The chain joins TRBV5-1 to TRBJ1-1; unclear D gene. This CDR3 is 13 amino acids long. Germline loops: CDR1 SGHRS, CDR2 YFSETQ. Trimming stripped 2 bases from V and 2 bases from J, with 7 bases between. The CDR3 DNA sequence: TGCGCCAGCAGCTTTAGTGGTAACACTGAAGCTTTCTTT. Translating gives CASSFSGNTEAFF.

This clone was counted between two and nine times. The rearrangement joins TRBV18 to TRBJ2-5, with D possibly TRBD1 on 6 matching bases. This CDR3 has 13 amino acids. The V end was cut by 4 bases, the J end by 5 bases, with 11 bases between. CDR1 is KGHSH and CDR2 is LQKENI in the germline V gene. CDR3 sequence: CASSQTGSETQYF. The CDR3 coding sequence is TGTGCCAGCTCACAAACAGGGTCGGAGACCCAGTACTTC.

The V gene is TRBV9, the J gene TRBJ2-2; 8 bases are a match to TRBD1. CDR1 SGDLS and CDR2 YYNGEE come from the germline V gene. CDR3 length: 17 residues. After removal of 3 bases from V and 0 bases from J, the junction contained 7 bases not matched to a gene. The CDR3 reads CASSGDRGYANTGELFF. In nucleotides, the CDR3 is TGTGCCAGCAGCGGCGACAGGGGCTATGCGAACACCGGGGAGCTGTTTTTT.

This chain connects TRBV5-1 to TRBJ2-3; 8 nucleotides match TRBD1. CDR1 SGHRS and CDR2 YFSETQ come from the germline V gene. The CDR3 runs 18 residues. J lost 0 bases, V lost 4 bases, and 13 bases had no gene match. The CDR3 here is CASSPTGVGAGSTDTQYF. The CDR3 DNA reads as TGCGCCAGCAGCCCGACAGGGGTTGGAGCGGGTAGCACAGATACGCAGTATTTT.

This clone has just a few counts. This chain connects TRBV6-1 to TRBJ2-7; 8 nucleotides line up with TRBD1. V lost 1 base, J lost 6 bases, and 5 bases stayed unmatched. Germline values: CDR1 MNHNS, CDR2 SASEGT. This CDR3 is 14 amino acids long. The CDR3 protein is CASSEGTGRSEQYF. The CDR3 coding sequence is TGTGCCAGCAGTGAAGGGACAGGGAGGAGCGAGCAGTACTTC.

J is TRBJ2-2 and V is TRBV5-1, with a tentative D call TRBD1 (6 bases). CDR1 is SGHRS, CDR2 YFSETQ, per germline. The CDR3 runs to 16 residues. Between the trimmed V and J ends, which lost 0 bases and 1 base, there was a span of 10 bases. CDR3: CASSLARGQNTGELFF. For the CDR3, the DNA is TGCGCCAGCAGCTTGGCCCGGGGACAGAACACCGGGGAGCTGTTTTTT.

In this sample, this clone turned up a few times. The chain employs TRBV28 and TRBJ2-1; D perhaps matches TRBD2 (6 bases). Per germline, CDR1 MDHEN and CDR2 SYDVKM. This CDR3 has 14 residues. V lost 7 bases to trimming and J lost 4 bases, with 14 bases between them. CDR3 protein: CASNGGVPYNEQFF. The CDR3 DNA is TGTGCCAGCAACGGAGGGGTTCCATACAATGAGCAGTTCTTC.

The chain is built from TRBV19 and TRBJ2-5, with a weak D call TRBD1 (5 bases). The DNA end is a closer match to TRBJ2-7, so the J assignment may be wrong. The CDR3 is 15 residues long. From germline, CDR1 is LNHDA and CDR2 SQIVND (reference sequence). The CDR3 nucleotides are TGTGCCAGTAGTATGACAGTAGATCCTACCTACGAGCAGTACTTC. Its protein is CASSMTVDPTYEQYF.

This chain links TRBV5-1 with TRBJ2-7, with D possibly being TRBD2 (5 bases). Germline assignment: CDR1 SGHRS and CDR2 YFSETQ. This CDR3 is 15 amino acids long. V lost 0 bases, J lost 6 bases, and 16 bases lay in between. DNA of the CDR3: TGCGCCAGCAGCTTGGTCGACGGGGAAGGTGGCGAGCAGTACTTC. Translation: CASSLVDGEGGEQYF.

This clone was seen a handful of times. The chain recombines TRBV18 with TRBJ1-2, with 7 bases fitting TRBD1. Germline V gives CDR1 KGHSH, CDR2 LQKENI. The CDR3 contains 15 residues. With V trimmed by 3 bases and J by 3 bases, 7 bases remained unmatched. The CDR3, as DNA: TGTGCCAGCTCACCCGGGACAGCCTCTGACTATGGCTACACCTTC. Translated: CASSPGTASDYGYTF.

This clone was seen a few times. CDR3 protein: CRVSSPKNTDTQYF. The CDR3 region has the DNA TGCAGGGTCTCTTCCCCTAAGAACACAGATACGCAGTATTTT. This chain connects TRBV29-1 to TRBJ2-3; unclear D gene. Per the germline V gene, CDR1 is SQVTM and CDR2 is ANQGSEA. The CDR3 totals 14 residues.

In its sample, this clone was seen a few times. The genes are TRBV4-2 and TRBJ1-6, with 9 bases matching TRBD1. Germline V gene sequence: CDR1 LGHNA, CDR2 YNFKEQ. The CDR3 has 14 residues. V was clipped by 1 base and J by 10 bases; unmatched bases: 2. CDR3 loop: CASSQGQGDSPLHF. As DNA, the CDR3 is TGTGCCAGCAGCCAAGGACAGGGGGACTCACCCCTCCACTTT.

CDR3 nucleotides: TGTGCCAGTAGTATTCGGTCATCCGAGCCGGGTCGGTCTGAAGCTTTCTTT. It is translated as CASSIRSSEPGRSEAFF. The chain recombines TRBV19 with TRBJ1-1; no clear D gene. This CDR3 contains 17 residues. Germline V gene data show CDR1 as LNHDA and CDR2 as SQIVND (reference sequence). The ends were cut back, 3 bases at V and 6 bases at J, with 23 bases in the middle.

In its sample, this clone was seen a few times. V usage is TRBV11-1 and J usage is TRBJ2-2, with TRBD1 as a possible D gene (5 bases). CDR1 is SGHAT, CDR2 FQDESV, per germline (reference sequence). Trimming left V 4 bases short and J 0 bases short, with 12 bases between. The CDR3 is made up of 16 amino acids. CDR3: CASSSLYRTNTGELFF. In nucleotides, the CDR3 is TGTGCCAGCAGCTCACTGTACAGGACGAACACCGGGGAGCTGTTTTTT.

The V call is TRBV7-9, the J call TRBJ1-1; the D gene is possibly TRBD1 (6 bases). Germline assignment: CDR1 SEHNR and CDR2 FQNEAQ (reference sequence). V dropped 5 bases and J dropped 6 bases, with 19 bases sitting between them. The CDR3 is 15 amino acids. The CDR3 DNA reads TGTGCCAGCAGCCGAGGGTCGGGGGGCACGGCTGAAGCTTTCTTT. Protein product: CASSRGSGGTAEAFF.

The chain recombines TRBV11-3 with TRBJ2-4; D not resolved. The CDR3 length is 14 residues. Looked up from germline, CDR1 is SGHNT and CDR2 is YENEEA. Trimming took off 5 bases at V and 6 bases at J, with 14 bases between the two ends. The CDR3 loop reads CASSAGPVGNIQYF. The CDR3 DNA is TGTGCCAGCAGCGCTGGGCCAGTCGGAAACATTCAGTACTTC.

This clone turned up a few times. The chain is built from TRBV6-5 and TRBJ1-3, with unresolved D. V lost 5 bases and J 9 bases, leaving 17 bases between the germline ends. Per germline, CDR1 MNHEY and CDR2 SVGAGI. The CDR3 is 14 amino acids. Here the CDR3 reads CASSPDGDGGTIYF. The CDR3 nucleotides are TGTGCCAGCAGTCCCGACGGCGATGGCGGCACCATATATTTT.

J is TRBJ1-5 and V is TRBV2; TRBD1 agrees at 7 bases. This CDR3 has 15 amino acids. V shed 7 bases, J shed 7 bases, and the junction held 13 bases outside the gene matches. Germline V gene lookup returns CDR1 SNHLY and CDR2 FYNNEI. In DNA, the CDR3 is TGTGCCAGCAACGTTGGGACAGTTCTGGGACAGCCCCAGCATTTT. Protein sequence: CASNVGTVLGQPQHF.

The rearrangement uses TRBV7-2 and TRBJ2-7; D is unresolved. Deletions cut 1 base from V and 1 base from J, with 11 bases between. Looked up from germline, CDR1 is SGHTA and CDR2 is FQGNSA. CDR3 size: 15 residues. The DNA for the CDR3 is TGTGCCAGCAGCTTAGGATCTCTACGATCCTACGAGCAGTACTTC. This encodes CASSLGSLRSYEQYF.